These 4 T cell receptor beta chains were sequenced from one sample in a study of response to subunit inactivated influenza vaccine. TCRdb redid the calling of the RT-PCR reads with MiXCR, one entry per CDR3 protein. The sample has about 190,000 distinct CDR3 sequences; over 13% are singletons. Specimen: CD8+ T cells sorted from PBMCs, collected more than 4 days after vaccination. The source of these receptors is a man aged 50 to 60 who received an inactivated influenza vaccine.

This clonotype was seen more than once but under ten times. The chain is built from TRBV27 and TRBJ2-7; possibly TRBD2 for D (5 bases). This CDR3 contains 14 residues. V was cut by 7 bases and J by 2 bases, with 15 bases left in between. CDR1 is MNHEY, CDR2 SMNVEV, per germline (reference sequence). DNA for the CDR3: TGTGCCAGCAAGATGGGAGTCGGGGCCTACGAGCAGTACTTC. Translating gives CASKMGVGAYEQYF.

V is TRBV3-1 and J is TRBJ2-6; D call uncertain. Germline lookup yields CDR1 LGHDT and CDR2 YNNKEL (reference sequence). V lost 4 bases and J lost 4, with 8 bases in between. There are 14 residues in the CDR3. The CDR3, as DNA: TGTGCCAGCAGCCCCTTTGCCGGGGCCAACGTCCTGACTTTC. Amino acids: CASSPFAGANVLTF.

This clonotype was observed a handful of times. The chain joins TRBV4-3 to TRBJ2-1; D call uncertain. Germline CDR1 is LGHNA and CDR2 is YSLEER. The CDR3 runs to 17 residues. Trimming removed 1 base at V and 0 bases at J, with 13 bases between. The CDR3 sequence: CASSQGPDGSSYNEQFF. CDR3 in DNA: TGCGCCAGCAGCCAAGGGCCGGACGGCAGCTCCTACAATGAGCAGTTCTTC.

This sequence joins TRBV27 and TRBJ1-5, with TRBD1 identical over 9 bases. This CDR3 spans 14 amino acids. Germline loops: CDR1 MNHEY, CDR2 SMNVEV (reference sequence). With 4 bases clipped from V and 6 bases from J, the junction kept 4 bases outside the gene matches. CDR3 sequence: CASSSWTGAQPQHF. The CDR3 DNA sequence: TGTGCCAGCAGTTCTTGGACAGGGGCTCAGCCCCAGCATTTT.